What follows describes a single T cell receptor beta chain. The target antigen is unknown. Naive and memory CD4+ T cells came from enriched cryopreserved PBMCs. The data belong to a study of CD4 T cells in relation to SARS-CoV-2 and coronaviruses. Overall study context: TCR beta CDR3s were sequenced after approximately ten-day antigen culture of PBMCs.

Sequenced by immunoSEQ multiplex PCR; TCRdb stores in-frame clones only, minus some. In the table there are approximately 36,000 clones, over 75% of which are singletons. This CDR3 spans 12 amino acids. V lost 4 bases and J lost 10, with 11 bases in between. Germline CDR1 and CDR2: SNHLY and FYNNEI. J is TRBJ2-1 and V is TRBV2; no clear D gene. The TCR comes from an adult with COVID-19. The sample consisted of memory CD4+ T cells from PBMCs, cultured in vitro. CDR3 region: CASSADIGEQFF. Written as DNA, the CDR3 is TGTGCCAGCAGTGCAGACATTGGAGAGCAGTTCTTC.